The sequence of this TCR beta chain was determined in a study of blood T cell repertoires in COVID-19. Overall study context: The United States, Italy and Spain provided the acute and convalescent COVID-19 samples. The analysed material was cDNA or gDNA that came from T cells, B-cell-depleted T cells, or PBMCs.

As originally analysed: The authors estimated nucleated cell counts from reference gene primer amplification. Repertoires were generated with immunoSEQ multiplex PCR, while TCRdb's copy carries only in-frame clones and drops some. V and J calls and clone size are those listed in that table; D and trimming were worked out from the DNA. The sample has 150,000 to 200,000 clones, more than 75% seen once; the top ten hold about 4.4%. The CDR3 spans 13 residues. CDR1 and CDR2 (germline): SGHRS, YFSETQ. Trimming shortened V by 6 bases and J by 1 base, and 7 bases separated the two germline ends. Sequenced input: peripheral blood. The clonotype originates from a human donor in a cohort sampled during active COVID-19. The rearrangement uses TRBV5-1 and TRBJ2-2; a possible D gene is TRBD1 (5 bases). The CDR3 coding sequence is TGCGCCAGCAACCAGGGGAACACCGGGGAGCTGTTTTTT. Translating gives CASNQGNTGELFF.